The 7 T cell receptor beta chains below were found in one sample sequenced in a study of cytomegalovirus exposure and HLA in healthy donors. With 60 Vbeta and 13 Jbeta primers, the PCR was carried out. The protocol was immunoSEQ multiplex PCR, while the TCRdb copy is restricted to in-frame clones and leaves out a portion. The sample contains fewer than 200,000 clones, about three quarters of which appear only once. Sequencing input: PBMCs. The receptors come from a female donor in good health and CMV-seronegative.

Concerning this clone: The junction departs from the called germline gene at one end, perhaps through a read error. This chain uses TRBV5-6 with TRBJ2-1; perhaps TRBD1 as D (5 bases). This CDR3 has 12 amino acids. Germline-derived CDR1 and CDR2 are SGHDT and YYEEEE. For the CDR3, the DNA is TGTGCCAGCAGCTTAAACTCAGGGTTGAGTGTCTTC. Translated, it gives CASSLNSGLSVF.

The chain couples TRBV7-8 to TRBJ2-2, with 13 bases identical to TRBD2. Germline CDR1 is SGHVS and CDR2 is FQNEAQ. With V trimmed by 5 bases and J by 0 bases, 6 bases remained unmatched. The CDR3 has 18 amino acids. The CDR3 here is CASSPRLAGGTNTGELFF. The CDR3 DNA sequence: TGTGCCAGCAGCCCCCGACTAGCGGGGGGTACGAACACCGGGGAGCTGTTTTTT.

The CDR3 DNA reads as TGCAGCCATTCCTCAGGACTAGCCGATGAGCAGTTCTTC. This gives the protein CSHSSGLADEQFF. The chain joins TRBV29-1 to TRBJ2-1; 8 bases agree with TRBD2. Trimming took 8 bases from V and 8 from J; bases not matched to a gene: 11. Per the germline V gene, CDR1 is SQVTM and CDR2 is ANQGSEA. This CDR3 contains 13 residues.

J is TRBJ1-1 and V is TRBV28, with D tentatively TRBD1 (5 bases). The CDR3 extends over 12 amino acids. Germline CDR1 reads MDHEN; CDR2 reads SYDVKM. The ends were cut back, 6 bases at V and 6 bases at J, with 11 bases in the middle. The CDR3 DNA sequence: TGTGCCAGCAGGGCGGGGCTACCTGAAGCTTTCTTT. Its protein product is CASRAGLPEAFF. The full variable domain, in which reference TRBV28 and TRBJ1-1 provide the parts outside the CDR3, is DVKVTQSSRYLVKRTGEKVFLECVQDMDHENMFWYRQDPGLGLRLIYFSYDVKMKEKGDIPEGYSVSREKKERFSLILESASTNQTSMYLCASRAGLPEAFFGQGTRLTVV.

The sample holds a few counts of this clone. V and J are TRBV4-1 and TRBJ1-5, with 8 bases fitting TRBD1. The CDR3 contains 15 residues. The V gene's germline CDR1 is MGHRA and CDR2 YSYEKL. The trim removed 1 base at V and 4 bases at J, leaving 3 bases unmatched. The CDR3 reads CASSQADRENQPQHF. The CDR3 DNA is TGCGCCAGCAGCCAAGCGGACAGGGAGAATCAGCCCCAGCATTTT.

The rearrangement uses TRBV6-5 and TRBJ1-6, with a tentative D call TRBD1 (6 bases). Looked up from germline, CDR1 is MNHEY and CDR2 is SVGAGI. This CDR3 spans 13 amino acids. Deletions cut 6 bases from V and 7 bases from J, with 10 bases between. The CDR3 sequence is CASRDSGNSPLHF. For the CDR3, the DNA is TGTGCCAGCAGGGACAGTGGGAATTCACCCCTCCACTTT.

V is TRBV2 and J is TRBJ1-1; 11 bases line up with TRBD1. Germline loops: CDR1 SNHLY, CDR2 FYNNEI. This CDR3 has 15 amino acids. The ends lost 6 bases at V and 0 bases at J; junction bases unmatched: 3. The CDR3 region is CASRGTGGLNTEAFF. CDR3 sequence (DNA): TGTGCCAGCAGAGGGACAGGGGGATTGAACACTGAAGCTTTCTTT.